The following is a T cell receptor (beta chain) sequence with its context. The CDR3 runs 15 residues. Germline V gene data show CDR1 as SGHKS and CDR2 as YYEKEE (reference sequence). V lost 0 bases, J lost 2 bases, and 9 bases lay in between. Study processing details: Amplification of reference gene primers was used by the study to estimate nucleated cell counts. TCRdb keeps only in-frame clones here, not all; method: immunoSEQ multiplex PCR. Clone size and the V and J calls come from that table; the DNA yielded D and trimming. The table includes over 150,000 clones, about 86% detected once. The data originate from a study of blood T cell repertoires in COVID-19. Study-wide context: The United States, Italy and Spain provided the acute and convalescent COVID-19 samples. From T cells, B-cell-depleted T cells, or PBMCs came the material, which was cDNA or gDNA.

The chain links TRBV5-5 to TRBJ2-1; weak D call: TRBD1 (6 bases). This receptor was taken from a woman aged 70-85 years who had recovered from COVID-19. Sequencing was done on a sample of peripheral blood. CDR3 sequence: CASSLGAGAYNEQFF. CDR3 sequence (DNA): TGTGCCAGCAGCTTGGGGGCAGGGGCCTACAATGAGCAGTTCTTC.